Below, 22 T cell receptor beta chains from the same sample are listed, as sequenced in a study of T cell responses to AZD1222 COVID-19 vaccine. This table comes from immunoSEQ multiplex PCR, and its TCRdb copy is limited to in-frame clones, with some not included. The data contain roughly 120,000 clones, approximately 85% of them singletons. Source: peripheral blood, taken on day 0 of MenACWY control vaccination. These receptor sequences come from an adult in good health.

The chain employs TRBV3-1 (or the pseudogene TRBV3-2) and TRBJ2-2; 9 nucleotides line up with TRBD1. Trimming took 4 bases from V and 3 from J; bases not matched to a gene: 6. Per germline, CDR1 LGHDT and CDR2 YNNKEL (reference sequence). CDR3 size: 16 residues. The CDR3 reads CASSPWDRAYTGELFF. CDR3 nucleotide sequence: TGTGCCAGCAGCCCCTGGGACAGGGCGTACACCGGGGAGCTGTTTTTT.

The V and J genes are TRBV5-1 and TRBJ2-1; no definite D call. The CDR3 loop spans 17 amino acids. Germline CDR1 and CDR2: SGHRS and YFSETQ. Between the trimmed V and J ends, which lost 1 base and 6 bases, there was a span of 20 bases. The CDR3 is CASSLSQLRDVGNEQFF. The CDR3 nucleotides read TGCGCCAGCAGCTTGAGTCAGCTACGCGACGTGGGCAATGAGCAGTTCTTC. Combining the CDR3 with reference TRBV5-1 and TRBJ2-1 gives the whole variable domain KAGVTQTPRYLIKTRGQQVTLSCSPISGHRSVSWYQQTPGQGLQFLFEYFSETQRNKGNFPGRFSGRQFSNSRSEMNVSTLELGDSALYLCASSLSQLRDVGNEQFFGPGTRLTVL.

This sequence joins TRBV12-3 or TRBV12-4 and TRBJ2-7; the D gene is possibly TRBD1 (6 bases). The CDR3 totals 11 residues. The germline V and J ends were trimmed by 3 bases and 6 bases, with 6 bases remaining between them. The CDR3 loop reads CASSLTGEQYF. CDR3 bases: TGTGCCAGCAGTTTGACAGGCGAGCAGTACTTC.

The chain recombines TRBV6-5 with TRBJ2-7, with TRBD1 identical over 8 bases. Germline V gene sequence: CDR1 MNHEY, CDR2 SVGAGI. The J segment lost 3 bases and the V segment lost 0 bases, leaving 4 bases of the junction unmatched. This CDR3 contains 15 residues. The CDR3 DNA is TGTGCCAGCAGTTACTCGACAGGACAGGGCTACGAGCAGTACTTC. Translating it yields CASSYSTGQGYEQYF.

This clone came up once. The chain carries TRBV11-2 and TRBJ2-5; the D is unclear. Trimming left V 5 bases short and J 3 bases short, with 4 bases between. The CDR3 runs 11 residues. CDR1 SGHAT and CDR2 FQNNGV come from the germline V gene. CDR3 protein: CASSPKETQYF. CDR3 nucleotides: TGTGCCAGCAGCCCCAAAGAGACCCAGTACTTC.

The chain joins TRBV4-2 to TRBJ1-3; 7 nucleotides align to TRBD1. The CDR3 covers 16 residues. CDR1 is LGHNA and CDR2 is YNFKEQ in the germline V gene. V shed 2 bases and J 0 bases; nucleotides not matched to a gene: 4. The CDR3 here is CASSQLGQLSGNTIYF. The DNA for the CDR3 is TGTGCCAGCAGCCAATTGGGACAGCTCTCTGGAAACACCATATATTTT.

The V gene is TRBV3-1 (or the pseudogene TRBV3-2), the J gene TRBJ1-3; 8 bases line up with TRBD1. The V gene's germline CDR1 is LGHDT and CDR2 YNNKEL (reference sequence). V trimming: 4 bases; J trimming: 6 bases; junction bases outside the gene matches: 5. The CDR3 is 14 amino acids. The CDR3 protein is CASSRGQDKNTIYF. For the CDR3, the DNA is TGTGCCAGCAGCCGGGGACAGGACAAAAACACCATATATTTT.

Remarks on this clone: Relative to the germline gene, one junction end is altered; a read error may explain this. The chain recombines TRBV7-7 with TRBJ2-4; TRBD2 aligns across 14 bases. The CDR3 has 16 amino acids. Germline V gene lookup returns CDR1 SSHAT and CDR2 FNYEAQ (reference sequence). The CDR3 region is CASSPGLAGEGDIQYF. DNA of the CDR3: TGTGCTAGCAGCCCGGGACTAGCGGGGGAAGGGGACATTCAGTACTTC.

The rearrangement uses TRBV3-1 (or the pseudogene TRBV3-2) and TRBJ2-7; 10 nucleotides match TRBD1. Per the germline V gene, CDR1 is LGHDT and CDR2 is YNNKEL (reference sequence). V trimming: 4 bases; J trimming: 0 bases; junction bases outside the gene matches: 0. This CDR3 spans 14 amino acids. CDR3 in amino acids: CASSRDRGSYEQYF. The DNA of the CDR3 is TGTGCCAGCAGCCGGGACAGGGGCTCCTACGAGCAGTACTTC.

The chain joins TRBV20-1 to TRBJ2-5; D might be TRBD1 (6 bases). The CDR3 totals 11 residues. Per germline, CDR1 DFQATT and CDR2 SNEGSKA (reference sequence). Trimming removed 4 bases at V and 3 bases at J, with 6 bases between. CDR3: CSATGEETQYF. The CDR3 DNA sequence: TGCAGTGCTACAGGGGAAGAGACCCAGTACTTC.

The table lists this clone with a few counts. The rearrangement uses TRBV6-2 or TRBV6-3 and TRBJ1-2; D remains ambiguous. V was trimmed by 2 bases and J by 0 bases, leaving 10 bases between them. The CDR3 contains 15 residues. Germline V gene sequence: CDR1 MNHEY, CDR2 SVGEGT. The DNA for the CDR3 is TGTGCCAGCAGTTACCTTGGGCGATCTAACTATGGCTACACCTTC. Its protein is CASSYLGRSNYGYTF.

The gene calls are TRBV6-5 and TRBJ2-7, with D tentatively TRBD1 or TRBD2 (5 bases each). V dropped 4 bases and J dropped 5 bases, with 6 bases sitting between them. Germline loops: CDR1 MNHEY, CDR2 SVGAGI. The CDR3 length is 11 residues. CDR3 sequence: CASSWGNEQYF. CDR3 sequence (DNA): TGTGCCAGCAGTTGGGGGAACGAGCAGTACTTC.

This clone came up a few times. The chain combines TRBV2 with TRBJ2-2; D possibly matches TRBD1 or TRBD2 (5 bases each). The CDR3 totals 12 residues. V was pared by 6 bases and J by 8 bases, with 10 bases between. Germline CDR1 reads SNHLY; CDR2 reads FYNNEI. Here the CDR3 DNA reads TGTGCCAGCAGAATAGAGGGGGGGGAGCTGTTTTTT. Protein sequence: CASRIEGGELFF. Looking up the rest from reference TRBV2 and TRBJ2-2 gives the full variable domain: EPEVTQTPSHQVTQMGQEVILRCVPISNHLYFYWYRQILGQKVEFLVSFYNNEISEKSEIFDDQFSVERPDGSNFTLKIRSTKLEDSAMYFCASRIEGGELFFGEGSRLTVL.

The chain carries TRBV24-1 and TRBJ2-6; no firm D call. The CDR3 runs to 14 residues. Germline CDR1 reads KGHDR; CDR2 reads SFDVKD. Trimming shortened V by 4 bases and J by 8 bases, and 11 bases separated the two germline ends. The DNA of the CDR3 is TGTGCCACCAGTGACCGGACGGTGACCAACGTCCTGACTTTC. Residues: CATSDRTVTNVLTF.

A remark on this clone: The same CDR3 also results from other DNA sequences found in this sample. CDR3 region: CASSQGGSEAFF. DNA of the CDR3: TGTGCCAGCAGCCAGGGCGGTTCTGAAGCTTTCTTT. The rearrangement joins TRBV3-1 (or the pseudogene TRBV3-2) to TRBJ1-1; D remains unclear. The CDR3 consists of 12 residues. From germline, CDR1 is LGHDT and CDR2 YNNKEL (reference sequence). Trimming stripped 3 bases from V and 6 bases from J, with 8 bases between.

The V and J genes are TRBV2 and TRBJ2-1, with D maybe TRBD2 (6 bases). Trimming removed 2 bases at V and 7 bases at J, with 21 bases between. The CDR3 contains 17 residues. Germline CDR1 SNHLY, CDR2 FYNNEI. CDR3 amino acids: CASSEPPTAGYPNEQFF. The DNA of the CDR3 is TGTGCCAGCAGTGAACCACCGACGGCGGGGTATCCTAATGAGCAGTTCTTC.

This chain joins TRBV2 and TRBJ2-3; TRBD2 matches at 12 bases. The junction had 9 bases not matched to a gene; V was cut back by 10 bases and J by 7 bases. The CDR3 is made up of 14 amino acids. Germline V gene sequence: CDR1 SNHLY, CDR2 FYNNEI. The CDR3 DNA follows: TGTGCCAACGGTGGACTAGCGGGGCAATATACGCAGTATTTT. The encoded protein is CANGGLAGQYTQYF.

J is TRBJ2-5 and V is TRBV2; D is ambiguous. The CDR3 extends over 13 amino acids. CDR1 is SNHLY, CDR2 FYNNEI, per germline. V was cut by 6 bases and J by 4 bases, with 12 bases left in between. In DNA form, the CDR3 reads TGTGCCAGCAGGGGCCTGTTCGGAGAGACCCAGTACTTC. Translation: CASRGLFGETQYF.

The gene calls are TRBV9 and TRBJ2-5; 7 positions match TRBD1. Trimming removed 0 bases from V and 2 bases from J; junction bases left unmatched: 10. This CDR3 has 17 residues. CDR1 and CDR2 (germline): SGDLS, YYNGEE. The chain's CDR3 is CASSVALGQAAQETQYF. The CDR3, as DNA: TGTGCCAGCAGCGTAGCCCTCGGACAGGCAGCACAAGAGACCCAGTACTTC. The whole variable domain, filled in from reference TRBV9 and TRBJ2-5, reads DSGVTQTPKHLITATGQRVTLRCSPRSGDLSVYWYQQSLDQGLQFLIQYYNGEERAKGNILERFSAQQFPDLHSELNLSSLELGDSALYFCASSVALGQAAQETQYFGPGTRLLVL.

The chain employs TRBV4-3 and TRBJ1-1, with TRBD1 identical over 8 bases. The CDR3 contains 16 residues. Trimming took 3 bases from V and 1 from J; bases not matched to a gene: 7. Germline V gives CDR1 LGHNA, CDR2 YSLEER. The CDR3 loop is CASSQIGQGSNTEAFF. The CDR3 nucleotides read TGCGCCAGCAGCCAGATCGGACAGGGTTCGAACACTGAAGCTTTCTTT.

The chain uses TRBV7-2 and TRBJ2-1; 10 bases are a match to TRBD2. Germline CDR1 reads SGHTA; CDR2 reads FQGNSA. V lost 3 bases to trimming and J lost 4 bases; unmatched junction nucleotides: 3. The CDR3 covers 15 residues. The DNA for the CDR3 is TGTGCCAGCAGCTTCCGAGCGGGGGGGTACAATGAGCAGTTCTTC. Translating it yields CASSFRAGGYNEQFF.

This rearrangement joins TRBV5-6 to TRBJ1-6; 9 nucleotides match TRBD1. The V gene end was trimmed by 3 bases and the J gene end by 10 bases; junction bases not matched to a gene: 5. The germline CDR1 and CDR2 sequences are SGHDT and YYEEEE. This CDR3 region has 14 residues. For the CDR3, the DNA is TGTGCCAGCAGCTCCGGGACAGGGATCTCACCCCTCCACTTT. Residues: CASSSGTGISPLHF. Full variable domain (rest looked up from reference TRBV5-6 and TRBJ1-6): DAGVTQSPTHLIKTRGQQVTLRCSPKSGHDTVSWYQQALGQGPQFIFQYYEEEERQRGNFPDRFSGHQFPNYSSELNVNALLLGDSALYLCASSSGTGISPLHFGNGTRLTVT.